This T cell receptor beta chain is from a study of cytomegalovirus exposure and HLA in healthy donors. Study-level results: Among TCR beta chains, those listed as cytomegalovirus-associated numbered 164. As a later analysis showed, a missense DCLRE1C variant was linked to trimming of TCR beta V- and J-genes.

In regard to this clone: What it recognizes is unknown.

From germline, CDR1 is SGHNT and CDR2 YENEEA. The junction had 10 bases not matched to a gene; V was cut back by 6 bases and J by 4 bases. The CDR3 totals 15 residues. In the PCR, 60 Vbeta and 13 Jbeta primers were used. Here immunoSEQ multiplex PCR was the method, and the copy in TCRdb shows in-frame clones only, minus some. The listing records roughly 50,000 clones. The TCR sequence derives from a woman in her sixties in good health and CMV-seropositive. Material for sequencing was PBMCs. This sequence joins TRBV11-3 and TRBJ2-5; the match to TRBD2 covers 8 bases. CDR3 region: CASSRGGGSGETQYF. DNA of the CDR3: TGTGCCAGCAGTCGGGGGGGAGGGTCCGGAGAGACCCAGTACTTC.